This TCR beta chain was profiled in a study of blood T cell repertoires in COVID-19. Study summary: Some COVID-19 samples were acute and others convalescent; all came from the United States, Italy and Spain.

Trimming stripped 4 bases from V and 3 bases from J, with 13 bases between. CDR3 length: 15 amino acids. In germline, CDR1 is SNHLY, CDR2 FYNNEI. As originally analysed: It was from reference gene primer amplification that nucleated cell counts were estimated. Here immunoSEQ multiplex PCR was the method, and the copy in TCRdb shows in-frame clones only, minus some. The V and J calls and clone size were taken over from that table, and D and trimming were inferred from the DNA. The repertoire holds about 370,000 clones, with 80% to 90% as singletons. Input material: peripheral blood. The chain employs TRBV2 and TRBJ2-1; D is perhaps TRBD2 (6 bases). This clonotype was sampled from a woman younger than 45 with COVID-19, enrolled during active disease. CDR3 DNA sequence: TGTGCCAGCAGTGGTGAGGGACTCCACTACAATGAGCAGTTCTTC. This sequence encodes CASSGEGLHYNEQFF.